This TCR beta chain came from a study of regulatory dendritic cells for organ transplantation. Overall study context: On day 6, the dendritic cells were exposed to LPS.

Trimming shortened V by 1 base and J by 5 bases, and 15 bases separated the two germline ends. CDR3 length: 16 amino acids. Germline V gives CDR1 MGHRA, CDR2 YSYEKL. Findings and caveats of the study: Memory CD8+ T cells were the most oligoclonal; naive cells were highly diverse. Regulatory dendritic cells appeared to expand memory CD8+ clones less than mature ones.

On this clone: Its antigen is not known.

Generated by immunoSEQ multiplex PCR, the TCRdb table keeps only in-frame clones and is missing some. Its listing shows 45 to 55 clones. Input material: dendritic cells cultured alone as a control. The rearrangement links TRBV4-1 to TRBJ1-5; D unresolved. This receptor was taken from a human donor in good health and provided the allogeneic stimulator dendritic cells. CDR3 region: CASSQVDLISYQPQHF. The CDR3 bases are TGCGCCAGCAGCCAAGTGGACTTAATTTCATATCAGCCCCAGCATTTT.